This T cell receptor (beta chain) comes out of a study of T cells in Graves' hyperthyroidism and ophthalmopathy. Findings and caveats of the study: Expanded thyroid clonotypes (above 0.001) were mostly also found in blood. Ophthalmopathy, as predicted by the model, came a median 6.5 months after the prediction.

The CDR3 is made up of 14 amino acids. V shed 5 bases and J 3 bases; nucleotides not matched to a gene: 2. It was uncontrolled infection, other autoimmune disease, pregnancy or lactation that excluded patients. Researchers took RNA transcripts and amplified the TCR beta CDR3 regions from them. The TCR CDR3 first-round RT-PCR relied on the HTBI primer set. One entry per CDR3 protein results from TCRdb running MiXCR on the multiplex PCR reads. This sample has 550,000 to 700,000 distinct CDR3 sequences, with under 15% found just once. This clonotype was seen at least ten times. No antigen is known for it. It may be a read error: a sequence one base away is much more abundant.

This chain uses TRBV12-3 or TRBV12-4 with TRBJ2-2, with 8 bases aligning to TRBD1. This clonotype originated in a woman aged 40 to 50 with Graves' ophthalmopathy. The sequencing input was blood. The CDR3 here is CASSLTGDTGELFF. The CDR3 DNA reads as TGTGCCAGCAGTCTGACAGGGGACACCGGGGAGCTGTTTTTT.